A single TCR beta chain is shown here with its context. Its antigen has not been determined. Nothing much larger sits one base from this clone, and base qualities are not available. TCRbeta CDR3 regions were amplified from genomic DNA by means of the immunoSEQ Assay, a bias-controlled multiplex PCR. For the original study's pipeline: Within the assay, amplification of reference gene primers was used to estimate how many nucleated cells each sample contained. Sequence reads were collapsed and filtered to measure the absolute abundance of every unique TCRbeta CDR3 rearrangement. Productive Simpson clonality was computed per sample as the square root of Simpson's diversity index over productive rearrangements. TCRdb holds this immuneACCESS table with in-frame rearrangements only. Some clones are missing; in checked studies, unresolved V genes explain under half, and the rest has no known cause. Clonal size and the V and J genes are those of that table, whereas D and trimming came from the DNA. This sample gives more than 130,000 clones in total; about 83% of them show up just once. The ten largest clones take up approximately 4% of the sample.

The germline ends are 9 bases apart after V is trimmed by 2 bases and J by 2 bases. Reading the germline V gene gives CDR1 MNHEY and CDR2 SVGAGI. Including cysteine and phenylalanine, the CDR3 has 14 amino acids. The kept DNA is CDR3 alone, 42 bases in frame from the first base. The sample is drawn from a study of blood T cell repertoires in COVID-19 (dated by TCRdb to the early 2020s). As for the study more broadly: Samples covering the acute and convalescent phases of COVID-19 were provided by collaborators in the United States, Italy and Spain. Samples came from the ongoing ImmuneRACE study (first 160 participants) plus 1,254 subjects from 6 global collaborators. The material from the prospective study consisted of cDNA or gDNA derived from T cells, B-cell-depleted T cells, or PBMCs. The dataset comprised deeply sampled blood TCRbeta repertoires from subjects exposed to, actively infected with, or recovered from COVID-19. Where available, HLA class I and class II types were taken from metadata supplied by the sample provider and were not determined by assay-based typing. Sample metadata almost always included a de-identified subject ID, COVID-19 status, age in years and sex. The repertoires were released in a freely available public database meant as a resource for research on the immune response to SARS-CoV-2. What the work shows at the level of the full study, not this receptor alone: How much clinical and demographic metadata was included differed by source and by participant, and the metadata was provided uncurated.

Each collaborating institution followed its own protocols to collect whole blood in K2EDTA tubes. For TCRbeta analysis, collaborators shipped samples in one of three forms: frozen whole blood, isolated PBMCs, or DNA extracted from either of those sample types. This TCR derives from a middle-aged woman with acute or convalescent COVID-19. The sample consisted of peripheral blood. The V and J segments used are TRBV6-5 and TRBJ1-1, with no confident D gene call. CDR3 reads: CASSYGSANTEAFF. The nucleotide sequence reads as follows: TGTGCCAGCAGTTACGGGAGCGCAAACACTGAAGCTTTCTTT.